These T cell receptor beta chains were read from a single sample in a study of cytomegalovirus exposure and HLA in healthy donors. Here immunoSEQ multiplex PCR was the method, and the copy in TCRdb shows in-frame clones only, minus some. This table has 90,000 to 100,000 clones, around 69% appearing once. The specimen was PBMCs. The receptor set was obtained from a woman between 55 and 75 years old in good health and CMV-seropositive. Both conserved end residues are part of each CDR3. The D gene is left open where the match is weak. Rows may omit the clone size; those that give it use once, few, many or a size class.

D: .; V: TRBV4-1; J: TRBJ2-3; size: .; DNA: TGCGCCAGCAGCCAAGGAAATGGCGGGGCCACAGATACGCAGTATTTT; CDR3: CASSQGNGGATDTQYF
D: .; V: TRBV9; J: TRBJ1-2; size: .; DNA: TGTGCCAGCAGCACGGAACCTCGACGGAAGCGCTATGGCTACACCTTC; CDR3: CASSTEPRRKRYGYTF
D: .; V: TRBV29-1; J: TRBJ2-3; size: .; DNA: TGCAGCGTTGGGGGGGGCCGTCGGGGCGCGGATACGCAGTATTTT; CDR3: CSVGGGRRGADTQYF
D: .; V: TRBV7-9; J: TRBJ2-3; size: once; DNA: TGTTCCAGCAGCCCGGGTGCAGATACGCAGTATTTT; CDR3: CSSSPGADTQYF
D: TRBD2; V: TRBV15; J: TRBJ2-7; size: .; DNA: TGTGCCACCAGCAGAGATTTGGTGGCGGGAGGACCCGAGCAGTACTTC; CDR3: CATSRDLVAGGPEQYF
D: .; V: TRBV27; J: TRBJ1-5; size: .; DNA: TGTGCCAGCAGGACGGGGGGCGGGGTCAATCAGCCCCAGCATTTT; CDR3: CASRTGGGVNQPQHF
D: TRBD1; V: TRBV7-9; J: TRBJ1-4; size: .; DNA: TGTGCCAGCAGCTCCCGGGACAGGCCCTATGAAAAACTGTTTTTT; CDR3: CASSSRDRPYEKLFF
D: .; V: TRBV5-1; J: TRBJ2-2; size: .; DNA: TGCGCCAGCAGCTTGGAAGCTATCGGGGAGCTGTTTTTT; CDR3: CASSLEAIGELFF
D: TRBD1; V: TRBV7-2; J: TRBJ1-1; size: .; DNA: TGTTCCAGCAGCTTGGACAGGGTGAGGGCTTTCTTT; CDR3: CSSSLDRVRAFF
D: .; V: TRBV25-1; J: TRBJ1-2; size: .; DNA: TGTGCCAGCAGTTCCGCAGGGCTCTATGGCTACACCTTC; CDR3: CASSSAGLYGYTF
D: .; V: TRBV11-2; J: TRBJ2-1; size: .; DNA: TGTGCCAGCAGCTTAGGCCAGATGGGGAGCTCCTACAATGAGCAGTTCTTC; CDR3: CASSLGQMGSSYNEQFF
D: TRBD1; V: TRBV4-1; J: TRBJ2-3; size: .; DNA: TGCGCCAGCAGCCTCTCAGGACAGGGCACAGATACGCAGTATTTT; CDR3: CASSLSGQGTDTQYF
D: .; V: TRBV15; J: TRBJ1-1; size: .; DNA: TGTGCCACCAGCAGAGATGAGATTACTGAAGCTTTCTTT; CDR3: CATSRDEITEAFF
D: .; V: TRBV28; J: TRBJ1-5; size: .; DNA: TGTGCCAGCAGTTTGTCCTTACAGCCCCAGCATTTT; CDR3: CASSLSLQPQHF
D: TRBD2; V: TRBV5-6; J: TRBJ2-1; size: few; DNA: TGTGCCAGCAGCTATCTAGCGGGAGTTGGTGAGCAGTTCTTC; CDR3: CASSYLAGVGEQFF
D: .; V: TRBV21-1; J: TRBJ1-1; size: .; DNA: TGTGCCAGCAGCAAAGTTGGGGGGATGAACACTGAAGCTTTCTTT; CDR3: CASSKVGGMNTEAFF
D: TRBD2; V: TRBV27; J: TRBJ2-5; size: .; DNA: TGTGCCCGTAGCGGGACTAGCGGGAGTAGGCGGCGAGAGACCCAGTACTTC; CDR3: CARSGTSGSRRRETQYF
D: TRBD2; V: TRBV19; J: TRBJ2-2; size: .; DNA: TGTGCCAGTACCCCGGCACTAGCGGGCCTTAGTTCCGGGGAGCTGTTTTTT; CDR3: CASTPALAGLSSGELFF
D: .; V: TRBV7-9; J: TRBJ1-1; size: .; DNA: TGTTCCAGCAGCTTGGGGGTGGGGGCGGGGAACACTGAAGCTTTCTTT; CDR3: CSSSLGVGAGNTEAFF
D: .; V: TRBV19; J: TRBJ2-7; size: .; DNA: TGTGCCAGTAGTATGACAGACTACGAGCAGTACTTC; CDR3: CASSMTDYEQYF
D: .; V: TRBV11-2; J: TRBJ2-3; size: once; DNA: TGTGCCAGCAGCCTCTCCCCGGGTGCAGATACGCAGTATTTT; CDR3: CASSLSPGADTQYF
D: TRBD2; V: TRBV7-3; J: TRBJ2-1; size: .; DNA: TGTGCCAGCAGCTTAGGACCTGGCGGGGGTTACAATGAGCAGTTCTTC; CDR3: CASSLGPGGGYNEQFF
D: .; V: TRBV19; J: TRBJ2-6; size: .; DNA: TGTGCCACCTCACGGGGGGCCAACGTCCTGACTTTC; CDR3: CATSRGANVLTF
D: .; V: TRBV27; J: TRBJ2-1; size: .; DNA: TGTGCCAGCAGTCATAGCGGAACCTACAATGAGCAGTTCTTC; CDR3: CASSHSGTYNEQFF
D: .; V: TRBV21-1; J: TRBJ1-2; size: .; DNA: TGTGCCAGCAGCAAAAGGAACAGCCTTCTGTATGGCTACACCTTC; CDR3: CASSKRNSLLYGYTF
D: TRBD1; V: TRBV2; J: TRBJ2-7; size: .; DNA: TGTGCCAGCAGTACGGGACAGGACTTCTACGAGCAGTACTTC; CDR3: CASSTGQDFYEQYF
D: .; V: TRBV29-1; J: TRBJ2-2; size: .; DNA: TGCAGCGTTGCGGAGAGGAACACCGGGGAGCTGTTTTTT; CDR3: CSVAERNTGELFF
D: TRBD1; V: TRBV5-4; J: TRBJ2-7; size: .; DNA: TGTGCCAGCAGCGCCGGACAGGAGGACTACGAGCAGTACTTC; CDR3: CASSAGQEDYEQYF
D: TRBD2; V: TRBV27; J: TRBJ2-1; size: few; DNA: TGTGCCAGCAGTTTAGGTAGCGGGAACATCAATGAGCAGTTCTTC; CDR3: CASSLGSGNINEQFF
D: .; V: TRBV30; J: TRBJ1-1; size: .; DNA: TGTGCCTGGAGTGTAGCGGCTTTGAACACTGAAGCTTTCTTT; CDR3: CAWSVAALNTEAFF
D: .; V: TRBV5-4; J: TRBJ2-2; size: .; DNA: TGTGCCAGCAGCTTGGCCCGAGGCGGGACCCCCGGGGAGCTGTTTTTT; CDR3: CASSLARGGTPGELFF
D: .; V: TRBV20-1; J: TRBJ2-5; size: .; DNA: TGCAGTCCGCGAAACCAAGAGACCCAGTACTTC; CDR3: CSPRNQETQYF
D: TRBD1; V: TRBV4-1; J: TRBJ1-1; size: few; DNA: TGCGCCAGCAGCCAAGACAGGGGGGAATACACTGAAGCTTTCTTT; CDR3: CASSQDRGEYTEAFF
D: .; V: TRBV5-1; J: TRBJ2-1; size: .; DNA: TGCGCCAGCAGCTCACAAGGACTCGGGCACAATGAGCAGTTCTTC; CDR3: CASSSQGLGHNEQFF
D: TRBD1; V: TRBV6-5; J: TRBJ2-7; size: .; DNA: TGTGCCAGCAGCCGCGGCGGGACAGGGGGCCCCGAGCAGTACTTC; CDR3: CASSRGGTGGPEQYF
D: .; V: TRBV11-2; J: TRBJ1-3; size: .; DNA: TGTGCCAGCAGCTTAGGAGCTGCGATATCTGGAAACACCATATATTTT; CDR3: CASSLGAAISGNTIYF
D: .; V: TRBV7-9; J: TRBJ2-5; size: .; DNA: TGTGCCAGCGGGCTTGGCGGGCTGTACCAAGAGACCCAGTACTTC; CDR3: CASGLGGLYQETQYF
D: TRBD1; V: TRBV29-1; J: TRBJ1-2; size: once; DNA: TGCAGCGTTGAAAGGGGACAGAGAAGATATGGCTACACCTTC; CDR3: CSVERGQRRYGYTF
D: TRBD2; V: TRBV6-1; J: TRBJ2-1; size: .; DNA: TGTGCCAGCAGTGAAGCAGTAGCGGGAAACTCCTACAATGAGCAGTTCTTC; CDR3: CASSEAVAGNSYNEQFF
D: .; V: TRBV9; J: TRBJ2-4; size: .; DNA: TGTGCCAGCAGCGTAGCCGTGGGAGACATTCAGTACTTC; CDR3: CASSVAVGDIQYF
D: TRBD2; V: TRBV9; J: TRBJ2-1; size: .; DNA: TGTGCCAGCAGCCTCCTTGCGGGAGGGTTGACGGATGAGCAGTTCTTC; CDR3: CASSLLAGGLTDEQFF
D: TRBD2; V: TRBV27; J: TRBJ2-2; size: .; DNA: TGTGCCAGCAGTCCGATAGCGGGAGTACGTTTTACCGGGGAGCTGTTTTTT; CDR3: CASSPIAGVRFTGELFF
D: TRBD2; V: TRBV28; J: TRBJ2-4; size: .; DNA: TGTGCCAGCCGGGACTACGGGGACATTCAGTACTTC; CDR3: CASRDYGDIQYF
D: TRBD1; V: TRBV6-6; J: TRBJ2-2; size: .; DNA: TGTGCCAGCAGTTACACCCTTAGGGGGCTCGGGGAGCTGTTTTTT; CDR3: CASSYTLRGLGELFF
D: TRBD1; V: TRBV2; J: TRBJ1-5; size: .; DNA: TGTGCCAGCAGATCCTTGGGACAGGGCCTTCAGCCCCAGCATTTT; CDR3: CASRSLGQGLQPQHF
D: .; V: TRBV7-3; J: TRBJ1-1; size: once; DNA: TGTGCCAGCAGCGAAGGACAGAACACTGAAGCTTTCTTT; CDR3: CASSEGQNTEAFF
D: TRBD1; V: TRBV10-3; J: TRBJ2-7; size: once; DNA: TGTGCCATCAGTGAGACAGGGGCCGGGGCCTACGAGCAGTACTTC; CDR3: CAISETGAGAYEQYF
D: TRBD2; V: TRBV10-1; J: TRBJ2-1; size: once; DNA: TGCGCCATTCCTAGCGGGAGAGCTCTTTCCTACAATGAGCAGTTCTTC; CDR3: CAIPSGRALSYNEQFF
D: .; V: TRBV6-5; J: TRBJ1-5; size: .; DNA: TGTGCCAGCAGGTCAGGACTTAGCAATCAGCCCCAGCATTTT; CDR3: CASRSGLSNQPQHF
D: .; V: TRBV15; J: TRBJ1-3; size: once; DNA: TGTGCCACCAGCAGAGTTTCCAGGGCCTCTGGAAACACCATATATTTT; CDR3: CATSRVSRASGNTIYF
D: TRBD2; V: TRBV11-2; J: TRBJ2-7; size: once; DNA: TGTGCCAGCAGCCGGGGCGGGGCGGGAGGGTCCTACGAGCAGTACTTC; CDR3: CASSRGGAGGSYEQYF
D: TRBD2; V: TRBV6-5; J: TRBJ2-3; size: .; DNA: TGTGCCAGCCGGCTAGCGGGGGGCACAGATACGCAGTATTTT; CDR3: CASRLAGGTDTQYF
D: TRBD2; V: TRBV29-1; J: TRBJ2-7; size: .; DNA: TGCAGCGTTGGGACTAGCGGGAGGGCTGGAGAGCAGTACTTC; CDR3: CSVGTSGRAGEQYF
D: TRBD1; V: TRBV6-5; J: TRBJ2-7; size: .; DNA: TGTGCCAGCAGCCTTACAGGGGCCTACGAGCAGTACTTC; CDR3: CASSLTGAYEQYF
D: .; V: TRBV29-1; J: TRBJ1-1; size: .; DNA: TGCAGCGTTCACCGACAGGACCTATGGGACACTGAAGCTTTCTTT; CDR3: CSVHRQDLWDTEAFF
D: .; V: TRBV10-1; J: TRBJ1-1; size: .; DNA: TGCGCCAGCAGTGATCCCCGGGGAGGGGAAGCTTTCTTT; CDR3: CASSDPRGGEAFF
D: TRBD1; V: TRBV19; J: TRBJ1-1; size: .; DNA: TGTGCCAGTAGTATCCACGCAGGGGGTATCGGGAACACTGAAGCTTTCTTT; CDR3: CASSIHAGGIGNTEAFF
D: .; V: TRBV27; J: TRBJ2-5; size: .; DNA: TGTGCCAGCAGTTTAAATGGCGTCCGGGAAGAGACCCAGTACTTC; CDR3: CASSLNGVREETQYF
D: .; V: TRBV9; J: TRBJ1-1; size: .; DNA: TGTGCCAGCAGCGTAGATCTGGGGCCGAACACTGAAGCTTTCTTT; CDR3: CASSVDLGPNTEAFF